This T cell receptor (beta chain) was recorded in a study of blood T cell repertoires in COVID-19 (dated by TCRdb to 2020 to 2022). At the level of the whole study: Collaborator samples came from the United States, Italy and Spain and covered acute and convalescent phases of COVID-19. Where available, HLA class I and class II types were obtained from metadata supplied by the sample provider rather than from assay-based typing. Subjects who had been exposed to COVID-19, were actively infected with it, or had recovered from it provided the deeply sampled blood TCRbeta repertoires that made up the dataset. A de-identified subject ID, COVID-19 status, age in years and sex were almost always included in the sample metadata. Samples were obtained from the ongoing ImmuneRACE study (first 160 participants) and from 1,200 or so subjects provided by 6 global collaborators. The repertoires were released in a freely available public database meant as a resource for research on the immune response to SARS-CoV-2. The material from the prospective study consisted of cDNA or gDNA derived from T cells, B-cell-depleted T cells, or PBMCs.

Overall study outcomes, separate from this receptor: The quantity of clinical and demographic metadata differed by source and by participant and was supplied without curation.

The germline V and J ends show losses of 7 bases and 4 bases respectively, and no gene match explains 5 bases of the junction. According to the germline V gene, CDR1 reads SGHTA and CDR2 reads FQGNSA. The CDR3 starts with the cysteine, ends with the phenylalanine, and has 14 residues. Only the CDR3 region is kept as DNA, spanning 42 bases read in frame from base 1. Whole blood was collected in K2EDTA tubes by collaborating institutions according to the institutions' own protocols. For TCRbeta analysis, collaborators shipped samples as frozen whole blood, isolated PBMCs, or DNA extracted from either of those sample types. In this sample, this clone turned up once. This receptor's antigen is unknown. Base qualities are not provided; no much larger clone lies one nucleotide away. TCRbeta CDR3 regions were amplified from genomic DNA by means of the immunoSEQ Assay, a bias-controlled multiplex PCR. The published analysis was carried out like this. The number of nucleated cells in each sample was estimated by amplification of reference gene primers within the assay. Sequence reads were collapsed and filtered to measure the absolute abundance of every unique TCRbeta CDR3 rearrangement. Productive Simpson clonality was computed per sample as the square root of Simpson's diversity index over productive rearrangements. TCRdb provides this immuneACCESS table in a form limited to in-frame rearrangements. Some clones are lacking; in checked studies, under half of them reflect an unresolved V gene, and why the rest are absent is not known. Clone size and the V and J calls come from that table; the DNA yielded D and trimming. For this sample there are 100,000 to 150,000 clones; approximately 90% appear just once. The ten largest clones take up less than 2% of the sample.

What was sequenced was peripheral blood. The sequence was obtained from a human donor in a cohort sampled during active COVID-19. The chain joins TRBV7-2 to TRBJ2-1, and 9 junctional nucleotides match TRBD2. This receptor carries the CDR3 CASTGAGGYNEQFF. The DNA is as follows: TGTGCCAGCACCGGAGCGGGAGGATACAATGAGCAGTTCTTC.